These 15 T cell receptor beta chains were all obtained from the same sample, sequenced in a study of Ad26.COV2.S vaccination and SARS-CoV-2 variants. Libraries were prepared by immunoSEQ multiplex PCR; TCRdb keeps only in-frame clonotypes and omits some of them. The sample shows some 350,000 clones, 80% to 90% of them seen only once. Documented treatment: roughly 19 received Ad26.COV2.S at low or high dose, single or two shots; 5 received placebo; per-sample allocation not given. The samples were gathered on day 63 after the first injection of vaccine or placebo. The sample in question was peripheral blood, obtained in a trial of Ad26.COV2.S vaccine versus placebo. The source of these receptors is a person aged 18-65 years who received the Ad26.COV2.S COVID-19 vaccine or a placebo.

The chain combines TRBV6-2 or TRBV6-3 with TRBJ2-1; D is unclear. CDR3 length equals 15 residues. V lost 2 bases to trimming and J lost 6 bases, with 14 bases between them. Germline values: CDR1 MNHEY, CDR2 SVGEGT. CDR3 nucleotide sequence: TGTGCCAGCAGTTACCTCCGGGCCCCTAGCAATGAGCAGTTCTTC. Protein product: CASSYLRAPSNEQFF.

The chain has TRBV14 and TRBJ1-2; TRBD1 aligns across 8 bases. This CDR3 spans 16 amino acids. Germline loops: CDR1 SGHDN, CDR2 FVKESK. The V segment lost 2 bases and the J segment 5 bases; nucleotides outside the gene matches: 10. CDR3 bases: TGTGCCAGCAGCCAAAGGTGGACAGGGATGGTTTATGGCTACACCTTC. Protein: CASSQRWTGMVYGYTF.

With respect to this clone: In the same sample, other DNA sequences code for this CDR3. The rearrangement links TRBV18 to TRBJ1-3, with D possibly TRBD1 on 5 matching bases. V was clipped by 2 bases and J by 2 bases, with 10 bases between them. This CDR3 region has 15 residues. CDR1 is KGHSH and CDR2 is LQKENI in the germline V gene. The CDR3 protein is CASSPGAGPGNTIYF. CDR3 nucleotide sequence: TGTGCCAGCTCACCAGGGGCCGGACCTGGAAACACCATATATTTT.

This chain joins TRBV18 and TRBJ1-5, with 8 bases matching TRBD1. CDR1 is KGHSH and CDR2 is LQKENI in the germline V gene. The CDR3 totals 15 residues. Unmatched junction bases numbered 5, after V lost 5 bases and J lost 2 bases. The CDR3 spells CASSKQGVGNQPQHF. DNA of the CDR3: TGTGCCAGCTCAAAACAGGGGGTGGGCAATCAGCCCCAGCATTTT.

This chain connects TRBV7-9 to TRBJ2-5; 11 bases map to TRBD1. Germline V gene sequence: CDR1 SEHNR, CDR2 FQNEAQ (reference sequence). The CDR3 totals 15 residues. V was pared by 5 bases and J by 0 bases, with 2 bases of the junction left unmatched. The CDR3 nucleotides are TGTGCCAGCAGCCTGGGACAGGGGGACCAAGAGACCCAGTACTTC. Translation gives CASSLGQGDQETQYF.

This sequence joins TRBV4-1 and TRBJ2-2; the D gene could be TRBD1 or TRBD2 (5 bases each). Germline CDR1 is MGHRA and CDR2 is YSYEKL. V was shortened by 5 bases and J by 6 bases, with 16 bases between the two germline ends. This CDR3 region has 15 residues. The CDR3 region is CASSKWWGTAGELFF. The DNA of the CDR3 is TGCGCCAGCAGCAAGTGGTGGGGGACGGCCGGGGAGCTGTTTTTT.

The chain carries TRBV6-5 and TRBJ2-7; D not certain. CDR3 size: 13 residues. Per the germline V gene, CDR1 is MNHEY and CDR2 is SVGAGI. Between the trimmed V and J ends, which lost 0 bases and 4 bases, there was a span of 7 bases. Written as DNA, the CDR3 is TGTGCCAGCAGTTACTCGAGGCTATACGAGCAGTACTTC. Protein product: CASSYSRLYEQYF.

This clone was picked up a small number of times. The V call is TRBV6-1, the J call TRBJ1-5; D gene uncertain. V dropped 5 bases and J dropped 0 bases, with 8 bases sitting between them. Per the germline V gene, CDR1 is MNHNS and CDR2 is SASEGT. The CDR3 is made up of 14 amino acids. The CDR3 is CASSSQDSNQPQHF. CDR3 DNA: TGTGCCAGCAGTTCCCAGGATAGCAATCAGCCCCAGCATTTT.

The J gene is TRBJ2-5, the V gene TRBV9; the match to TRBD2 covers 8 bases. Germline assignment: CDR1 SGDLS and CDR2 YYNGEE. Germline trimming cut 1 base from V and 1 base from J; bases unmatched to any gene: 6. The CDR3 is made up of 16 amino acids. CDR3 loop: CASSVSSGRAQETQYF. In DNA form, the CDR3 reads TGTGCCAGCAGCGTAAGCAGCGGGAGAGCCCAAGAGACCCAGTACTTC.

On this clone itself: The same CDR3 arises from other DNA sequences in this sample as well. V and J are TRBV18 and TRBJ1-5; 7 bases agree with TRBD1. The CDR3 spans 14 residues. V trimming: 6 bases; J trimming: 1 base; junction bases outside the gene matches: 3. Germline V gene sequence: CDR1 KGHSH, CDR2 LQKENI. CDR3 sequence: CASSRTGSNQPQHF. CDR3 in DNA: TGTGCCAGCTCCCGGACAGGCAGCAATCAGCCCCAGCATTTT. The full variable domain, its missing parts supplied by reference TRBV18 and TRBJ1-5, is NAGVMQNPRHLVRRRGQEARLRCSPMKGHSHVYWYRQLPEEGLKFMVYLQKENIIDESGMPKERFSAEFPKEGPSILRIQQVVRGDSAAYFCASSRTGSNQPQHFGDGTRLSIL.

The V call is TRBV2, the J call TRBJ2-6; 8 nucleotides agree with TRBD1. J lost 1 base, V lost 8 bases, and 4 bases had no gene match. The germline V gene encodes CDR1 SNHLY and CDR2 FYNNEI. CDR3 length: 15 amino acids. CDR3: CASARTGSGANVLTF. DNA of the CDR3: TGTGCCAGCGCAAGGACAGGGTCTGGGGCCAACGTCCTGACTTTC.

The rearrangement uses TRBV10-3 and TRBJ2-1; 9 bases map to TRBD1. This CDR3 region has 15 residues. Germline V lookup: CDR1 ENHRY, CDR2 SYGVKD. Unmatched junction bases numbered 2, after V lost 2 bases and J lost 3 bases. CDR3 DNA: TGTGCCATCAGTGAGGGGACAGGGAACTACAATGAGCAGTTCTTC. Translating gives CAISEGTGNYNEQFF.

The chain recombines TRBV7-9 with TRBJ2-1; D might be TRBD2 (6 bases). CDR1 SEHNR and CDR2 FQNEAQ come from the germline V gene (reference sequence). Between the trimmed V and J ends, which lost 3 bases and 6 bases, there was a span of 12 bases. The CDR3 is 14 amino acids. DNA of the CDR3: TGTGCCAGCAGCTTCCCGGGAGAAGGCAATGAGCAGTTCTTC. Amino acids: CASSFPGEGNEQFF.

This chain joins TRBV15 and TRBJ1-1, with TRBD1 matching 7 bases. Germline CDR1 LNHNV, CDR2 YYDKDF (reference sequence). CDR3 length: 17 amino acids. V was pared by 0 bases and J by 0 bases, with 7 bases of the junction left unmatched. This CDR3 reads CATSRDPRGGMNTEAFF. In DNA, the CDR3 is TGTGCCACCAGCAGAGATCCCAGGGGGGGCATGAACACTGAAGCTTTCTTT.

CDR3 sequence: CASSTGRATGELFF. The DNA of the CDR3 is TGTGCCAGCTCCACGGGCAGGGCCACCGGGGAGCTGTTTTTT. The genes are TRBV6-5 and TRBJ2-2, with a possible D match to TRBD1 (5 bases). The germline V and J ends were trimmed by 8 bases and 4 bases, with 14 bases remaining between them. Germline assignment: CDR1 MNHEY and CDR2 SVGAGI. The CDR3 length is 14 residues.